This T cell receptor (beta chain) was sequenced in a study of identical twins. This clonotype has a handful of counts. The CDR3 contains 14 residues. CDR1 and CDR2 from the germline V gene are ENHRY and SYGVKD. Unmatched junction bases numbered 5, after V lost 7 bases and J lost 3 bases. One entry per CDR3 protein, called by TCRdb with MiXCR from the 5' RACE reads. Of approximately 240,000 distinct CDR3 sequences in the sample, over 12% were seen once. This receptor was obtained from a woman aged 18-29 years in good health. The chain combines TRBV10-3 with TRBJ2-3; 9 bases line up with TRBD2. The material sequenced was memory (CD45RO+) T cells sorted from blood. CDR3 in amino acids: CAINPAGGTDTQYF. CDR3 DNA sequence: TGTGCCATCAATCCGGCGGGGGGGACAGATACGCAGTATTTT.